This T cell receptor (beta chain) emerged from a study of cytomegalovirus exposure and HLA in healthy donors. Primers for the PCR totalled 60 Vbeta and 13 Jbeta. Data came from immunoSEQ multiplex PCR; TCRdb stores just in-frame clones and leaves some out. Here the sample spans 110,000 to 150,000 clones, roughly three quarters being singletons. Whole-study results and caveats: The listing of 150 or so TCR beta chains classed them as cytomegalovirus-associated. Clonal expansion, a later analysis showed, was greater in HLA-associated TCR beta chains than in equally common others.

This clone has only a few counts. The antigen is not known. The CDR3 loop spans 13 amino acids. Trimming removed 4 bases from V and 1 base from J, with 8 bases in between. CDR1 and CDR2 (germline): SGHRS, YFSETQ. This chain uses TRBV5-1 with TRBJ1-1; no clear D. This receptor was identified in a woman in her thirties in good health and CMV-seronegative. The source material was PBMCs. The DNA for the CDR3 is TGCGCCAGCAGCGTGGCCCAGAACACTGAAGCTTTCTTT. It encodes CASSVAQNTEAFF.